Below are 20 T cell receptor beta chains sequenced from a single sample in a study of shared clonotypes between healthy human individuals. CD45RO-negative cells were positively selected for CCR7, leaving out terminally differentiated effector memory CD45RA+ cells. Sequencing used immunoSEQ multiplex PCR; TCRdb keeps in-frame clones, though not all of them. Of about 2.1 million clones in the sample, approximately 92% were seen once. Input material: naive CD8+ T cells from PBMCs. The receptors originated from a man younger than 35 in good health. Some clones in this sample may be carry-over from other donors' samples.

The chain has TRBV7-9 and TRBJ1-3; D is uncertain. The germline V gene encodes CDR1 SEHNR and CDR2 FQNEAQ (reference sequence). The CDR3 contains 14 residues. V was cut by 4 bases and J by 0 bases, with 7 bases left in between. The CDR3 bases are TGTGCCAGCAGCTCCCGTTCCTCTGGAAACACCATATATTTT. Translation gives CASSSRSSGNTIYF.

The chain is built from TRBV9 and TRBJ2-3, with D possibly matching TRBD2 (5 bases). Germline V gene sequence: CDR1 SGDLS, CDR2 YYNGEE. The CDR3 runs 15 residues. V lost 0 bases to trimming and J lost 6 bases, with 14 bases between them. This CDR3 reads CASSVGGGLMDTQYF. The CDR3 nucleotides are TGTGCCAGCAGCGTAGGTGGCGGGCTAATGGATACGCAGTATTTT.

The chain combines TRBV9 with TRBJ1-5, with D tentatively TRBD1 (5 bases). CDR3 length: 14 residues. The V end was cut by 2 bases, the J end by 5 bases, with 11 bases between. Germline CDR1 reads SGDLS; CDR2 reads YYNGEE. CDR3 DNA sequence: TGTGCCAGCAGCGTCGGAGTGGGGGATCAGCCCCAGCATTTT. It yields the protein CASSVGVGDQPQHF.

The table lists this clone with a count of one. This chain links TRBV6-4 with TRBJ2-1, with TRBD2 identical over 11 bases. The ends lost 6 bases at V and 10 bases at J; junction bases unmatched: 14. Germline V gene lookup returns CDR1 MRHNA and CDR2 SNTAGT. This CDR3 has 16 amino acids. The CDR3 sequence is CASSKLSGRAPEEQFF. Here the CDR3 DNA reads TGTGCCAGCAGCAAACTTAGCGGGAGGGCCCCGGAGGAGCAGTTCTTC.

This chain uses TRBV28 with TRBJ1-2; 9 nucleotides match TRBD1. Germline loops: CDR1 MDHEN, CDR2 SYDVKM. This CDR3 is built from 15 residues. Trimming cost V 3 bases and J 5 bases; bases outside gene matches: 7. CDR3 sequence: CASSFDPGTGYGYTF. CDR3 bases: TGTGCCAGCAGTTTCGATCCTGGGACAGGGTATGGCTACACCTTC.

The CDR3 DNA sequence: TGCGCCAGCAGCTTGCAGGGACAGGGGCTATCAGATACGCAGTATTTT. The encoded protein is CASSLQGQGLSDTQYF. V gene TRBV5-1 combines with J gene TRBJ2-3, with 10 bases that match TRBD1. V was pared by 1 base and J by 4 bases, with 6 bases of the junction left unmatched. This CDR3 is built from 16 residues. The germline V gene has CDR1 SGHRS and CDR2 YFSETQ.

The V call is TRBV5-5, the J call TRBJ2-4; no clear D gene. The germline V and J ends were trimmed by 0 bases and 0 bases, with 7 bases remaining between them. Germline loops: CDR1 SGHKS, CDR2 YYEKEE (reference sequence). The CDR3 spans 15 residues. DNA of the CDR3: TGTGCCAGCAGCTTGGCTATTCAAGCCAAAAACATTCAGTACTTC. It yields the protein CASSLAIQAKNIQYF.

As for this clone: This sample also contains other DNA sequences that code for the same CDR3. This chain connects TRBV27 to TRBJ2-1, with TRBD2 as a possible D gene (6 bases). There are 12 residues in the CDR3. CDR1 is MNHEY, CDR2 SMNVEV, per germline (reference sequence). The V end was cut by 2 bases, the J end by 7 bases, with 6 bases between. The CDR3 nucleotides are TGTGCCAGCAGTTTAGGGGGGAATGAGCAGTTCTTC. It encodes CASSLGGNEQFF.

The rearrangement links TRBV9 to TRBJ2-5; 9 bases are shared with TRBD2. The CDR3 has 14 residues. Germline CDR1 reads SGDLS; CDR2 reads YYNGEE. V lost 4 bases to trimming and J lost 2 bases; unmatched junction nucleotides: 3. This CDR3 is CASSTSGSQETQYF. The CDR3 coding sequence is TGTGCCAGCAGCACTAGCGGGTCACAAGAGACCCAGTACTTC.

The rearrangement joins TRBV30 to TRBJ2-7, with 9 bases that match TRBD2. The CDR3 sequence is 13 residues long. Germline loops: CDR1 GTSNPN, CDR2 SVGIG (reference sequence). V gave up 4 bases and J gave up 0 bases; unmatched junction bases: 1. The CDR3 spells CAWTSGNSYEQYF. The CDR3 bases are TGTGCCTGGACTAGCGGGAACTCCTACGAGCAGTACTTC.

The chain is built from TRBV6-5 and TRBJ2-3; 8 nucleotides line up with TRBD2. Germline assignment: CDR1 MNHEY and CDR2 SVGAGI. V trimming: 2 bases; J trimming: 5 bases; junction bases outside the gene matches: 3. CDR3 size: 14 residues. In nucleotides, the CDR3 is TGTGCCAGCAGTTACCGGGGGGGCGGAGATACGCAGTATTTT. The encoded protein is CASSYRGGGDTQYF.

Details on this clone: Other DNA sequences from this sample encode an identical CDR3 as well. The V and J genes are TRBV27 and TRBJ1-1; D gene uncertain. The CDR3 spans 11 residues. V shed 3 bases and J shed 5 bases, with 4 bases lying between them. Germline CDR1 is MNHEY and CDR2 is SMNVEV (reference sequence). CDR3 in amino acids: CASSFGTEAFF. CDR3 bases: TGTGCCAGCAGTTTCGGGACTGAAGCTTTCTTT.

V is TRBV27 and J is TRBJ2-5; D is unclear. Germline CDR1 is MNHEY and CDR2 is SMNVEV (reference sequence). The CDR3 has 16 amino acids. V gave up 0 bases and J gave up 1 base, with 12 bases separating them. This CDR3 reads CASSLSLVRTQETQYF. The DNA of the CDR3 is TGTGCCAGCAGTTTATCTCTGGTCCGGACCCAAGAGACCCAGTACTTC.

The V and J genes are TRBV27 and TRBJ2-7, with TRBD1 matching 7 bases. Germline values: CDR1 MNHEY, CDR2 SMNVEV (reference sequence). Trimming at V came to 3 bases and at J to 0 bases, leaving 5 bases not matched to a gene. CDR3 length: 15 amino acids. CDR3 in amino acids: CASSFRAGGSYEQYF. The CDR3 coding sequence is TGTGCCAGCAGTTTTCGCGCAGGGGGCTCCTACGAGCAGTACTTC.

The rearrangement links TRBV27 to TRBJ1-1, with TRBD1 as a possible D gene (5 bases). V lost 5 bases to trimming and J lost 7 bases, with 17 bases between them. Germline values: CDR1 MNHEY, CDR2 SMNVEV (reference sequence). There are 14 residues in the CDR3. CDR3 DNA: TGTGCCAGCAGTGATCAGACAGTAGCCTTTGAAGCTTTCTTT. It yields the protein CASSDQTVAFEAFF.

The chain employs TRBV5-5 and TRBJ2-7, with a tentative D call TRBD2 (5 bases). CDR1 is SGHKS and CDR2 is YYEKEE in the germline V gene (reference sequence). Trimming took 4 bases from V and 1 from J, leaving 12 bases between them. This CDR3 has 14 residues. The CDR3 DNA sequence: TGTGCCAGCAGCCGGCCCCGGGGTTCCTACGAGCAGTACTTC. Protein sequence: CASSRPRGSYEQYF. The full variable domain, with the rest looked up from reference TRBV5-5 and TRBJ2-7, is DAGVTQSPTHLIKTRGQQVTLRCSPISGHKSVSWYQQVLGQGPQFIFQYYEKEERGRGNFPDRFSARQFPNYSSELNVNALLLGDSALYLCASSRPRGSYEQYFGPGTRLTVT.

V usage is TRBV4-1 and J usage is TRBJ2-2; possibly TRBD1 or TRBD2 for D (6 bases each). The CDR3 is 15 residues long. Between the trimmed V and J ends, which lost 4 bases and 1 base, there was a span of 10 bases. The germline V gene has CDR1 MGHRA and CDR2 YSYEKL. The CDR3 is CASSPGAENTGELFF. The CDR3 DNA reads as TGCGCCAGCAGCCCGGGGGCTGAGAACACCGGGGAGCTGTTTTTT.

The chain uses TRBV10-1 and TRBJ1-1; 8 bases align to TRBD1. Trimming removed 3 bases from V and 1 base from J; junction bases left unmatched: 4. Per germline, CDR1 WNHNN and CDR2 SYGVQD (reference sequence). The CDR3 totals 15 residues. The DNA of the CDR3 is TGCGCCAGCAGTGAACTGACAGGGGAGAACACTGAAGCTTTCTTT. This sequence encodes CASSELTGENTEAFF.

This rearrangement joins TRBV7-3 to TRBJ2-7; 7 bases align to TRBD1. The length of the CDR3 is 15 residues. CDR1 is SGHTA and CDR2 is FQGTGA in the germline V gene. The junction had 9 bases not matched to a gene; V was cut back by 4 bases and J by 3 bases. The CDR3 spells CASSSTPTGIYEQYF. CDR3 in DNA: TGTGCCAGCAGCTCAACCCCGACAGGGATCTACGAGCAGTACTTC.

As regards this clone: Other DNA sequences in the sample encode the same CDR3. The chain has TRBV28 and TRBJ2-7; D gene unclear. From germline, CDR1 is MDHEN and CDR2 SYDVKM. CDR3 length: 12 residues. Trimming took off 7 bases at V and 0 bases at J, with 7 bases between the two ends. The CDR3 nucleotides read TGTGCCAGCACTCCCGGCTCCTACGAGCAGTACTTC. This encodes CASTPGSYEQYF.